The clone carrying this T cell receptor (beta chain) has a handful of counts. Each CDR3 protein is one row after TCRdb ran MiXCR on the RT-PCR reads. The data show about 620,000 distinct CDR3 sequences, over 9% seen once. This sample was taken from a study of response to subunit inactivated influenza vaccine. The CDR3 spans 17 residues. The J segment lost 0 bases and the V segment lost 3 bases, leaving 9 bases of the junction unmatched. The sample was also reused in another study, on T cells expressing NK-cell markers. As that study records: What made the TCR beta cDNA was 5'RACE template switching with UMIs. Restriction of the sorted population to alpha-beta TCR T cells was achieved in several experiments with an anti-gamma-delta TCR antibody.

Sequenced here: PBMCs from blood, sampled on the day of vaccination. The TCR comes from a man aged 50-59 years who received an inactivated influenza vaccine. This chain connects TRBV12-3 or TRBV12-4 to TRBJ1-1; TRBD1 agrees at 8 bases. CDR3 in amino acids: CASSLLAGGALNTEAFF. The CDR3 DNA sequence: TGTGCCAGCAGTTTGCTGGCAGGGGGCGCGTTGAACACTGAAGCTTTCTTT.